A few counts support the clone carrying this T cell receptor beta chain. What it recognizes is unknown. Likely a read error: the CDR3 ends without its conserved phenylalanine or tryptophan. These data come from a study of glioma-infiltrating T cells. Study-wide background: Target coverage was about 4- to 10-fold for roughly one million blood T cells.

Germline CDR1 is SGHVS and CDR2 is FNYEAQ. V lost 5 bases and J lost 8; bases outside the gene matches: 5. CDR3 size: 12 residues. Notes on the study in general: CDR3 overlap between tissue and blood was very small. Gliomas, especially low-grade, showed above-expected tissue-blood divergence; non-neoplastic patients showed below.

Using RNA template, CDR3s of TCR alpha and beta were amplified with iRepertoire arm-PCR. One-step reverse transcription and amplification started from approximately 100-400 ng of tissue mRNA or PBMC total RNA. TCRdb reprocessed the multiplex PCR reads with MiXCR, giving one entry per CDR3 protein. This repertoire shows 300,000 to 400,000 distinct CDR3 sequences, roughly 41% found once; its top ten account for 12%. The clonotype was recovered from a human donor with low-grade glioma or glioblastoma, undergoing nonglioma brain surgery, or in good health (not recorded which). The sequencing sample was made of glioma tissue, nonneoplastic brain tissue, or PBMCs (not recorded which). The chain carries TRBV7-6 and TRBJ1-2, with 7 bases lining up with TRBD1. The DNA for the CDR3 is TGTGCCAGCAGCGACAGGGAGAACGGCTACACCTTA. Its protein is CASSDRENGYTL.